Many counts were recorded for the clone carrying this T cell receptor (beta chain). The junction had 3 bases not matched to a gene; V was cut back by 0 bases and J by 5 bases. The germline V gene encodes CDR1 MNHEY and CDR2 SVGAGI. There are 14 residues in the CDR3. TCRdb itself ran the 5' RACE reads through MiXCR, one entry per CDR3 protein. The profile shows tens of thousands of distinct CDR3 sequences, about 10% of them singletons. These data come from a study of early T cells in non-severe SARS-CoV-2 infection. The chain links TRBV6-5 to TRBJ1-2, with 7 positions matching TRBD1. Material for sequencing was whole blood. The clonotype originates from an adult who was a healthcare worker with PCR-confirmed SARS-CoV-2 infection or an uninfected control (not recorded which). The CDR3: CASSYSTGRYGYTF. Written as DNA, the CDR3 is TGTGCCAGCAGTTACTCGACAGGGAGGTATGGCTACACCTTC.